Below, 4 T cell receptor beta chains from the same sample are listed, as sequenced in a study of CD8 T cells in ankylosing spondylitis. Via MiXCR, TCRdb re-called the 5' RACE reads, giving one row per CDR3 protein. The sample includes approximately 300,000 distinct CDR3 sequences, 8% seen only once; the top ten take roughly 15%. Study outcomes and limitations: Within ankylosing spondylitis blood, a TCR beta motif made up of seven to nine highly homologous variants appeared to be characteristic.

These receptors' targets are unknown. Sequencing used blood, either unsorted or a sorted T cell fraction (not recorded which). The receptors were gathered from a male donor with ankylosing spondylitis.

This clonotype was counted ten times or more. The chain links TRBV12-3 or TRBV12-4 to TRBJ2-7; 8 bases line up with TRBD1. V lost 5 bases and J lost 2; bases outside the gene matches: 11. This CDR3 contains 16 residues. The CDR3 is CASSPRGQEPTYEQYF. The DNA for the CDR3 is TGTGCCAGCAGTCCCAGGGGACAGGAGCCAACCTACGAGCAGTACTTC.

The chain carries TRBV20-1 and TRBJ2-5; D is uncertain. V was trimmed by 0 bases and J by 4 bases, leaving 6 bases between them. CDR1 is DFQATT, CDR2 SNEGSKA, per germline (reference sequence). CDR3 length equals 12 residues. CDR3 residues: CSAREVRETQYF. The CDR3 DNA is TGCAGTGCTAGAGAAGTGAGAGAGACCCAGTACTTC.

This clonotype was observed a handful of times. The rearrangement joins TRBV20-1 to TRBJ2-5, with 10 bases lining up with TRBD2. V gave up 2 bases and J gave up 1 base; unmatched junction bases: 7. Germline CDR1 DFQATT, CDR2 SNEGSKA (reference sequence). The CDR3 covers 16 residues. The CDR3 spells CSARPLAGVSQETQYF. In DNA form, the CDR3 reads TGCAGTGCTAGACCCCTAGCGGGAGTAAGCCAAGAGACCCAGTACTTC.

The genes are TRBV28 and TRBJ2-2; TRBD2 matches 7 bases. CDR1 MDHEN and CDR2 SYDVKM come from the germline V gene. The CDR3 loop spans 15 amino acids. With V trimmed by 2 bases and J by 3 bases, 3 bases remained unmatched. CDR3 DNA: TGTGCCAGCAGTTTAGAGCGGGATCACACCGGGGAGCTGTTTTTT. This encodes CASSLERDHTGELFF. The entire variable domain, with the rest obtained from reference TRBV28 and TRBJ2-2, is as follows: DVKVTQSSRYLVKRTGEKVFLECVQDMDHENMFWYRQDPGLGLRLIYFSYDVKMKEKGDIPEGYSVSREKKERFSLILESASTNQTSMYLCASSLERDHTGELFFGEGSRLTVL.